The clone carrying this TCR beta chain was counted ten times or more. Synthesis of cDNA was accomplished via 5'RACE employing 10-nucleotide random UMIs. Each CDR3 protein gets one entry after TCRdb re-called the 5' RACE reads with MiXCR. The profile shows about 21,000 distinct CDR3 sequences, approximately 5.9% of them singletons. The sample comes from a study of neurological immune-mediated disorders. There are 16 residues in the CDR3. Germline V CDR1 and CDR2: SGHRS, YFSETQ. Trimming shortened V by 1 base and J by 4 bases, and 15 bases separated the two germline ends. Sequencing was done on a sample of CD8+ T cells from blood. The gene calls are TRBV5-1 and TRBJ1-5; TRBD1 is a possible D gene (6 bases). The clonotype was recovered from a man aged 18-30 years in good health. DNA of the CDR3: TGCGCCAGCAGCTTGTGGACAGTTGGAGCGAATCAGCCCCAGCATTTT. Its protein product is CASSLWTVGANQPQHF.